This paragraph reports one T cell receptor (beta chain). Its antigen is undetermined. This sample is drawn from a study of T cell responses to AZD1222 COVID-19 vaccine. Findings and caveats of the study: Repertoire collection took place solely once the T cell response had peaked. Among spike-specific TCRs, nearly half reportedly target unmutated variant regions. Clonal diversity was possibly underestimated; the donors were predominantly white British and more often female. Spike-spanning, vaccine-associated CD4 TCRs were dominant at 160-218 and 743-854.

CDR1 and CDR2 from the germline V gene are SGHRS and YFSETQ. With 0 bases removed from V and 5 bases from J, the gap between germline ends came to 11 bases. This CDR3 spans 14 amino acids. Generated by immunoSEQ multiplex PCR, the TCRdb table keeps only in-frame clones and is missing some. This sample's table reports over 120,000 clones. Sequencing was performed on peripheral blood. This chain joins TRBV5-1 and TRBJ2-5; tentative D call: TRBD2 (7 bases). The source is an adult in good health. Here the CDR3 DNA reads TGCGCCAGCAGCTTGGGCAGGGGAGGGGAGACCCAGTACTTC. Translating gives CASSLGRGGETQYF.